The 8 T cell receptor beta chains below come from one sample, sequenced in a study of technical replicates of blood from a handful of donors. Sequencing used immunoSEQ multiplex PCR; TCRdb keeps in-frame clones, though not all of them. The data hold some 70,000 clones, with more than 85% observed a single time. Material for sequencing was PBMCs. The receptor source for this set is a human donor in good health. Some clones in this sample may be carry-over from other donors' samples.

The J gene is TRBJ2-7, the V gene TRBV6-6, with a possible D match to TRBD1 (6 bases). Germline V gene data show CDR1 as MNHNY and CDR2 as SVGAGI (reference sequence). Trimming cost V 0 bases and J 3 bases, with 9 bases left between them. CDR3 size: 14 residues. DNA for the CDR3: TGTGCCAGCAGTTACTCGAACAGGGTCTACGAGCAGTACTTC. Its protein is CASSYSNRVYEQYF.

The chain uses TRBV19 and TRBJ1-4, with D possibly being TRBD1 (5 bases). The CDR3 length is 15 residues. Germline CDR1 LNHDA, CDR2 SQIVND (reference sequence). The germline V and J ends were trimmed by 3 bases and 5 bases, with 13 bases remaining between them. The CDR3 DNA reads TGTGCCAGTAGTATGAGAGACGGGGGAAATGAAAAACTGTTTTTT. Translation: CASSMRDGGNEKLFF.

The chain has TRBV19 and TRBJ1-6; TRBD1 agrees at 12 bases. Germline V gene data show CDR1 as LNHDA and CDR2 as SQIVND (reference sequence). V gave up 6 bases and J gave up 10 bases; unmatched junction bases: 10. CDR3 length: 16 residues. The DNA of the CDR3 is TGTGCCAGTAGCGGGGGGCCGGGACAGGGGGCCTCACCCCTCCACTTT. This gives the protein CASSGGPGQGASPLHF. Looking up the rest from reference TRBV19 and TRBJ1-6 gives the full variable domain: DGGITQSPKYLFRKEGQNVTLSCEQNLNHDAMYWYRQDPGQGLRLIYYSQIVNDFQKGDIAEGYSVSREKKESFPLTVTSAQKNPTAFYLCASSGGPGQGASPLHFGNGTRLTVT.

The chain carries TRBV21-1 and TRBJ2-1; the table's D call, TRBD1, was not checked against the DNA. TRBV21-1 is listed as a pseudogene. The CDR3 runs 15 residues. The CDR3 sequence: CASSKETQVRNEQFF. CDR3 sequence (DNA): TGTGCCAGCAGCAAAGAGACCCAGGTACGCAATGAGCAGTTCTTC.

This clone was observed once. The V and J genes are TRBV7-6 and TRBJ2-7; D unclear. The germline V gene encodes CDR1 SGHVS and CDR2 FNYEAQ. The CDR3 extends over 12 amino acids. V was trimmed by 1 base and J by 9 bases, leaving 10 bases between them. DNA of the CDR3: TGTGCCAGCAGCTTAGTGGCCACCGCGCAGTACTTC. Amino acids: CASSLVATAQYF. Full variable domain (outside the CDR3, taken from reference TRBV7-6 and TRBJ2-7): GAGVSQSPRYKVTKRGQDVALRCDPISGHVSLYWYRQALGQGPEFLTYFNYEAQQDKSGLPNDRFSAERPEGSISTLTIQRTEQRDSAMYRCASSLVATAQYFGPGTRLTVT.

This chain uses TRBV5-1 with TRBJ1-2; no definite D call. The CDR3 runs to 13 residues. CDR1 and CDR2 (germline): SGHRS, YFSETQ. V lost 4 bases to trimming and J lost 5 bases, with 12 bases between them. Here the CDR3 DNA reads TGCGCCAGCAGCGCTCGGGTTGAGTATGGCTACACCTTC. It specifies CASSARVEYGYTF.

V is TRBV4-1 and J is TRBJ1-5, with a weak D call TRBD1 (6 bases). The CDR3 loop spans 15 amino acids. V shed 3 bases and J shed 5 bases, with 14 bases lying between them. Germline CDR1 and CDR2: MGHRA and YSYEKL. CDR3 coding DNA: TGCGCCAGCAGCCAGAACAGGGTCCAGGATCAGCCCCAGCATTTT. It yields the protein CASSQNRVQDQPQHF.

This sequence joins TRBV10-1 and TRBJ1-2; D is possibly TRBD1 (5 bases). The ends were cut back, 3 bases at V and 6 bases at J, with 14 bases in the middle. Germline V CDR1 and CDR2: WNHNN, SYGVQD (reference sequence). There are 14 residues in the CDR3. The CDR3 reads CASSDKTDLDGYTF. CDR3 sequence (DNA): TGCGCCAGCAGTGACAAGACAGATCTCGATGGCTACACCTTC.